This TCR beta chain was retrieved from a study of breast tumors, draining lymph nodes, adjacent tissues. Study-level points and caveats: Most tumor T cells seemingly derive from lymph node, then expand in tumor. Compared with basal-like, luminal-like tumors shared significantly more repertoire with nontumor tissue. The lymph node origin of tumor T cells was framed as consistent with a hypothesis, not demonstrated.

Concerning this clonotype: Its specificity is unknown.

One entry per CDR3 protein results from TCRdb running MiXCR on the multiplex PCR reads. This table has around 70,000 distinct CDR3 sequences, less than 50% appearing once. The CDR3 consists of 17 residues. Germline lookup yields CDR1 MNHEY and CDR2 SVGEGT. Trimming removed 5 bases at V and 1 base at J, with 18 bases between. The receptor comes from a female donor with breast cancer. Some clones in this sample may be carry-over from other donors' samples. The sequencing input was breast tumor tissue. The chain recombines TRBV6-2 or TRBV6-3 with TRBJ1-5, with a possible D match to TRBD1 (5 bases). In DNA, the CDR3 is TGTGCCAGCAGTCACCCCCTAGGGGACTGGAGCAATCAGCCCCAGCATTTT. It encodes CASSHPLGDWSNQPQHF.